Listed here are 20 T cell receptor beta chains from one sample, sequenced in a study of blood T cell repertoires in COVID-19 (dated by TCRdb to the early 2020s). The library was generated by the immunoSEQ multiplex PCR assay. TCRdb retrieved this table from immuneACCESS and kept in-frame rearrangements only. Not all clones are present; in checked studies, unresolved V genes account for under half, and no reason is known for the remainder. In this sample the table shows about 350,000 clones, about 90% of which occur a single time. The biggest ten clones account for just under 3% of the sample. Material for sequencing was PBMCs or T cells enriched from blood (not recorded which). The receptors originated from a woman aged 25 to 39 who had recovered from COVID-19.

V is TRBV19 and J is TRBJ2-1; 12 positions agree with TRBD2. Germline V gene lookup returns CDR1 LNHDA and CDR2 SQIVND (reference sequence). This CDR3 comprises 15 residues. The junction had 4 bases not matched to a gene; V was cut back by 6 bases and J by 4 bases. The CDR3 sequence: CASSKLAGGYNEQFF. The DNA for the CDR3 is TGTGCCAGTAGCAAACTAGCGGGGGGTTACAATGAGCAGTTCTTC.

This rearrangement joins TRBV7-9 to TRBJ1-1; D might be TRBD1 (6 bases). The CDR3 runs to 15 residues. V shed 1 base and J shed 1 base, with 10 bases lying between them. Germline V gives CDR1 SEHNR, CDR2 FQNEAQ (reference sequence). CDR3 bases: TGTGCCAGCAGCTTAGGGGGACATTCGAACACTGAAGCTTTCTTT. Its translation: CASSLGGHSNTEAFF.

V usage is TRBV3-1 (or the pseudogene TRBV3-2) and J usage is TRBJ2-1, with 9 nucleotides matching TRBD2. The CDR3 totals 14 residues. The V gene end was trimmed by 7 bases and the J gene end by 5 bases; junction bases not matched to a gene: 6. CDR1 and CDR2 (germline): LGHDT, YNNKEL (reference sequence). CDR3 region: CASTLAGDNNEQFF. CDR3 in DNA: TGTGCCAGCACTTTAGCGGGGGACAACAATGAGCAGTTCTTC.

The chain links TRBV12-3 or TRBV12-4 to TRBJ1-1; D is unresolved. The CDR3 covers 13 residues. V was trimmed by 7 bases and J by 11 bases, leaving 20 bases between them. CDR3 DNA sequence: TGTGCCAGCACCCTAGGCTCCTTCAAGGAGGCTTTCTTT. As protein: CASTLGSFKEAFF.

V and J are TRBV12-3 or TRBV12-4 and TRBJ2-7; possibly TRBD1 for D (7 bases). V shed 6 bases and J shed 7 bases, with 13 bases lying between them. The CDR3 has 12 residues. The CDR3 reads CASRRTGGEQYF. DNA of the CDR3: TGTGCCAGCAGGCGGACAGGAGGGGAGCAGTACTTC.

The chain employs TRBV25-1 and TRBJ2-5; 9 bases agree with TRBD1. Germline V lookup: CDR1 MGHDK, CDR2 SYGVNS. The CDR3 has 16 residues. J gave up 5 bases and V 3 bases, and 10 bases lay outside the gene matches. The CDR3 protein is CASSDPGTGREETQYF. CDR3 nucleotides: TGTGCCAGCAGTGACCCCGGGACAGGGAGGGAGGAGACCCAGTACTTC.

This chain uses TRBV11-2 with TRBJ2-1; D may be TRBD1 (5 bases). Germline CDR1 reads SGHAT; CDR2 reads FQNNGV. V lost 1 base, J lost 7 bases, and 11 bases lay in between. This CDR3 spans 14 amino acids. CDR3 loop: CASSLGDSWNEQFF. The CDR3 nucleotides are TGTGCCAGCAGCTTAGGAGACAGCTGGAATGAGCAGTTCTTC.

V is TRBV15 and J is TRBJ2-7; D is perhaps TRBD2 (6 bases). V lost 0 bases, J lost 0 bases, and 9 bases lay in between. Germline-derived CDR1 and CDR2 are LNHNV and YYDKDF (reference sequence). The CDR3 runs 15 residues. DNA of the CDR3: TGTGCCACCAGCAGAGATCGGCGGGACTCCTACGAGCAGTACTTC. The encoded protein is CATSRDRRDSYEQYF.

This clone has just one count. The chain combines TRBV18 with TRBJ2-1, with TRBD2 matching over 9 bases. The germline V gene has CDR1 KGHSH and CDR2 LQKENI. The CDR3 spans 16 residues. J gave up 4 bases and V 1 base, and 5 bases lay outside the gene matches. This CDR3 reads CASSPRNSGSYNEQFF. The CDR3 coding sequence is TGTGCCAGCTCACCACGGAATAGCGGGAGTTACAATGAGCAGTTCTTC.

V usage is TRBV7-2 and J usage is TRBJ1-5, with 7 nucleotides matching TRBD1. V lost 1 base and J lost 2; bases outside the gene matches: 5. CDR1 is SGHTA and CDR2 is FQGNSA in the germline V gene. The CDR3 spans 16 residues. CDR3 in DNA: TGTGCCAGCAGCTTAGGCGGGACAGCAGGCAATCAGCCCCAGCATTTT. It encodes CASSLGGTAGNQPQHF.

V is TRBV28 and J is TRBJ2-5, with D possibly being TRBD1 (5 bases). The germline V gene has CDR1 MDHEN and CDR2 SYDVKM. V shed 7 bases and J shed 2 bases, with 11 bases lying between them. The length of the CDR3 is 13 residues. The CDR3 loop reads CASKTAQQETQYF. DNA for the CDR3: TGTGCCAGCAAGACAGCGCAACAAGAGACCCAGTACTTC.

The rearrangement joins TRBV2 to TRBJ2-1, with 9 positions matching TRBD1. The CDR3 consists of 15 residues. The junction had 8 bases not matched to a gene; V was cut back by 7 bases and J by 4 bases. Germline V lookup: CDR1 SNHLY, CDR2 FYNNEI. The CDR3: CASIQVGQGYNEQFF. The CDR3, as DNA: TGTGCCAGCATCCAGGTAGGACAGGGGTACAATGAGCAGTTCTTC.

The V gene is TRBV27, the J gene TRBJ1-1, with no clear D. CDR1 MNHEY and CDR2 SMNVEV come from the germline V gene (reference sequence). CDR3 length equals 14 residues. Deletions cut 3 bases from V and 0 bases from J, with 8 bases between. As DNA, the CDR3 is TGTGCCAGCAGTTTCGGAGGGTTGAACACTGAAGCTTTCTTT. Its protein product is CASSFGGLNTEAFF.

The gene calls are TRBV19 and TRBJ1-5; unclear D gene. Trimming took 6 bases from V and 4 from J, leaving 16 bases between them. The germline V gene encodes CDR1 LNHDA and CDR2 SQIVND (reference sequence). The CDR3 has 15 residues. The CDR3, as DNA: TGTGCCAGTAGGGTGAGCAGCGGAGGTAATCAGCCCCAGCATTTT. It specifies CASRVSSGGNQPQHF.

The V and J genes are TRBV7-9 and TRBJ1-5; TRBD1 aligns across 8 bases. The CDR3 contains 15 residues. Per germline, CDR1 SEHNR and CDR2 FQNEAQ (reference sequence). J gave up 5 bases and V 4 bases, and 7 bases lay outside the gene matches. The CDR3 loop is CASSSDQGAYQPQHF. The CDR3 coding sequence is TGTGCCAGCAGCTCCGACCAGGGGGCTTATCAGCCCCAGCATTTT. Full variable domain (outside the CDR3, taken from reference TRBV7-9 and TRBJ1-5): DTGVSQNPRHKITKRGQNVTFRCDPISEHNRLYWYRQTLGQGPEFLTYFQNEAQLEKSRLLSDRFSAERPKGSFSTLEIQRTEQGDSAMYLCASSSDQGAYQPQHFGDGTRLSIL.

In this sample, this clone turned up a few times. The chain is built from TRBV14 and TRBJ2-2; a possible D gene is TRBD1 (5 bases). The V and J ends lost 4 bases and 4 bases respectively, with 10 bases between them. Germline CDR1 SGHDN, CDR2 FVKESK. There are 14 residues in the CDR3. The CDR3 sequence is CASSLFRVTGELFF. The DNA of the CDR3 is TGTGCCAGCAGCCTTTTCAGGGTCACCGGGGAGCTGTTTTTT.

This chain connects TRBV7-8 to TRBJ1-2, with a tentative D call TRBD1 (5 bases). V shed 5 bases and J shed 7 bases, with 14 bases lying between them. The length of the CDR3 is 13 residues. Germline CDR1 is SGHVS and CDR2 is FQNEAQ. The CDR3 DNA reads TGTGCCAGCAGCACTCGACAGTTTGGTGGCTACACCTTC. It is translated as CASSTRQFGGYTF.

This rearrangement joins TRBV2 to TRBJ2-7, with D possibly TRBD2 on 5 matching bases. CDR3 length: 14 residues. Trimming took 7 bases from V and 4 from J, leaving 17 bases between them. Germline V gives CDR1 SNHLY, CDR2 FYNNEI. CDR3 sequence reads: CASIIGRGGYEQYF. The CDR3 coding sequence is TGTGCCAGCATTATTGGTCGGGGTGGGTACGAGCAGTACTTC.

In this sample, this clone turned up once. Written as DNA, the CDR3 is TGTGCCAGCTCTCCCGGGACTAGCGGACCTCAAAATACGCAGTATTTT. Residues: CASSPGTSGPQNTQYF. The chain carries TRBV18 and TRBJ2-3, with TRBD2 matching over 11 bases. The CDR3 loop spans 16 amino acids. Germline V CDR1 and CDR2: KGHSH, LQKENI. The trim removed 6 bases at V and 7 bases at J, leaving 12 bases unmatched.

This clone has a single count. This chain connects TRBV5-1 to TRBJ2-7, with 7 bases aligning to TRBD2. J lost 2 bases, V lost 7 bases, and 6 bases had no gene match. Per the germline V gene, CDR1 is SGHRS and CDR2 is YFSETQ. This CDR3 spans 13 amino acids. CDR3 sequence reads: CASAASGAYEQYF. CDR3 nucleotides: TGCGCCAGCGCGGCTAGCGGAGCCTACGAGCAGTACTTC.